One and the same sample provided the 18 T cell receptor beta chains below, sequenced in a study of T cells in Graves' hyperthyroidism and ophthalmopathy. TCR beta CDR3 region amplification was performed from RNA transcripts. TCR CDR3 regions were first amplified by RT-PCR with HTBI primers. TCRdb redid the calling of the multiplex PCR reads with MiXCR, one entry per CDR3 protein. The sample shows around 360,000 distinct CDR3 sequences, about 15% of them seen only once. Sequencing was carried out using blood. Every receptor here comes from a woman aged 55-75 years with Graves' ophthalmopathy.

This clonotype was found a few times. V usage is TRBV12-3 or TRBV12-4 and J usage is TRBJ2-6, with TRBD1 matching 8 bases. With V trimmed by 8 bases and J by 0 bases, 9 bases remained unmatched. The CDR3 sequence is 17 residues long. CDR3 in amino acids: CASPEDRAFSGANVLTF. CDR3 DNA: TGTGCCAGCCCCGAGGACAGGGCCTTCTCTGGGGCCAACGTCCTGACTTTC.

This clonotype was seen only a few times. A single base separates this from a much larger clone, so it may be a read error. The gene calls are TRBV30 and TRBJ2-2; D call uncertain. The germline V and J ends were trimmed by 2 bases and 4 bases, with 8 bases remaining between them. This CDR3 has 13 amino acids. From germline, CDR1 is GTSNPN and CDR2 SVGIG (reference sequence). DNA for the CDR3: TGTGCCTGGAGTCTCGCGAGCACCGGGGAGCTGTTTTTT. Amino acid sequence: CAWSLASTGELFF.

This clonotype was seen more than once but under ten times. The V call is TRBV3-1, the J call TRBJ2-6; 8 bases line up with TRBD2. The CDR3 is made up of 18 amino acids. Germline CDR1 LGHDT, CDR2 YNNKEL (reference sequence). V lost 4 bases, J lost 2 bases, and 10 bases stayed unmatched. CDR3 sequence: CASSRIGTRWPGANVLTF. For the CDR3, the DNA is TGTGCCAGCAGCCGCATCGGGACTAGGTGGCCTGGGGCCAACGTCCTGACTTTC.

This clonotype occurred many times. The rearrangement joins TRBV28 to TRBJ1-2, with TRBD1 matching over 7 bases. The CDR3 runs to 13 residues. V trimming: 5 bases; J trimming: 8 bases; junction bases outside the gene matches: 8. Germline CDR1 and CDR2: MDHEN and SYDVKM. CDR3 loop: CASSEDRSWGYTF. Written as DNA, the CDR3 is TGTGCCAGCAGTGAGGACAGGAGTTGGGGCTACACCTTC.

This clonotype was observed a few times. J is TRBJ1-5 and V is TRBV6-2 or TRBV6-3; D unresolved. V was clipped by 0 bases and J by 4 bases, with 7 bases between them. CDR3 size: 14 residues. Germline lookup yields CDR1 MNHEY and CDR2 SVGEGT. The CDR3, as DNA: TGTGCCAGCAGTTACTCGATGGGGAATCAGCCCCAGCATTTT. The encoded protein is CASSYSMGNQPQHF.

The gene calls are TRBV6-5 and TRBJ2-5; TRBD2 matches at 7 bases. The CDR3 contains 14 residues. In germline, CDR1 is MNHEY, CDR2 SVGAGI. Unmatched junction bases numbered 4, after V lost 4 bases and J lost 2 bases. The CDR3 region has the DNA TGTGCCAGCAGTTCCGGGACTACGCAAGAGACCCAGTACTTC. Its protein is CASSSGTTQETQYF.

This clonotype appeared many times. CDR3 sequence: CASSLGDSGANVLTF. The CDR3 DNA reads as TGTGCCAGCAGCTTAGGCGATTCTGGGGCCAACGTCCTGACTTTC. The chain is built from TRBV7-2 and TRBJ2-6; no clear D gene. V was pared by 1 base and J by 1 base, with 5 bases between. Germline assignment: CDR1 SGHTA and CDR2 FQGNSA. The CDR3 spans 15 residues.

This clonotype has at least ten counts. The chain carries TRBV29-1 and TRBJ2-3; D perhaps matches TRBD1 (5 bases). CDR1 is SQVTM and CDR2 is ANQGSEA in the germline V gene. V was clipped by 2 bases and J by 4 bases, with 7 bases between them. This CDR3 comprises 12 residues. CDR3 sequence reads: CSVERGSDTQYF. Written as DNA, the CDR3 is TGCAGCGTTGAAAGGGGCTCAGATACGCAGTATTTT.

This clonotype was seen a few times. The chain couples TRBV5-6 to TRBJ1-2; D gene unclear. Trimming removed 1 base from V and 1 base from J, with 11 bases in between. Germline CDR1 reads SGHDT; CDR2 reads YYEEEE. CDR3 length: 15 residues. CDR3 amino acids: CASSLWVVGNYGYTF. As DNA, the CDR3 is TGTGCCAGCAGCTTGTGGGTGGTTGGTAACTATGGCTACACCTTC.

On this clonotype itself: This could be a read error, since a much larger clone is one nucleotide away. The chain employs TRBV29-1 and TRBJ2-3; D gene unclear. The CDR3 contains 12 residues. The V gene's germline CDR1 is SQVTM and CDR2 ANQGSEA. The CDR3 loop is CSVNESTDTRYF. The CDR3 bases are TGCAGCGTTAACGAGAGCACAGATACGCGGTATTTT.

A note on this clonotype: This may arise from a read error, as a much more abundant clone is one base away. J is TRBJ1-5 and V is TRBV5-1; tentatively, D is TRBD1 (6 bases). The CDR3 is 14 residues long. Germline CDR1 is SGHRS and CDR2 is YFSETQ. The ends were cut back, 4 bases at V and 6 bases at J, with 14 bases in the middle. CDR3 in amino acids: CASSIRGGGQPQHF. The CDR3 DNA reads TGCGCCAGCAGCATCAGGGGAGGGGGTCAGCCCCAGCATTTT.

Many counts were recorded for this clonotype. J is TRBJ2-1 and V is TRBV20-1; TRBD2 aligns across 9 bases. There are 14 residues in the CDR3. V trimming: 4 bases; J trimming: 8 bases; junction bases outside the gene matches: 9. Germline CDR1 is DFQATT and CDR2 is SNEGSKA (reference sequence). The CDR3 DNA reads TGCAGTGCTACTCCCGCTAGCGGGATAGATGAGCAGTTCTTC. This sequence encodes CSATPASGIDEQFF.

The table lists this clonotype with many counts. The chain uses TRBV7-3 and TRBJ2-1; unclear D gene. This CDR3 is 13 amino acids long. Trimming took 4 bases from V and 8 from J, leaving 12 bases between them. Germline V gene sequence: CDR1 SGHTA, CDR2 FQGTGA. The CDR3, as DNA: TGTGCCAGCAGCTCACCACCCGTTTATGAGCAGTTCTTC. Translation: CASSSPPVYEQFF.

As regards this clonotype: Being one base from a much bigger clone, this may be a read error. The rearrangement joins TRBV11-2 to TRBJ2-1; D gene uncertain. The CDR3 loop spans 12 amino acids. Germline CDR1 SGHAT, CDR2 FQNNGV. The CDR3 sequence: CAGSFIFNEQFF. CDR3 in DNA: TGTGCCGGCAGCTTCATCTTCAATGAGCAGTTCTTC.

This chain uses TRBV6-1 with TRBJ2-2; D gene unclear. V lost 3 bases and J lost 6, with 5 bases in between. The CDR3 loop spans 12 amino acids. Germline assignment: CDR1 MNHNS and CDR2 SASEGT. The CDR3 protein is CASSEVSGELFF. The CDR3 coding sequence is TGTGCCAGCAGTGAGGTTTCCGGGGAGCTGTTTTTT.

V usage is TRBV30 and J usage is TRBJ1-5; 9 nucleotides match TRBD1. There are 16 residues in the CDR3. The V gene's germline CDR1 is GTSNPN and CDR2 SVGIG (reference sequence). J was trimmed by 4 bases and V by 3 bases; bases with no gene match: 10. The chain's CDR3 is CAWRKAGTGMNQPQHF. The CDR3 coding sequence is TGTGCCTGGAGAAAAGCCGGGACAGGGATGAATCAGCCCCAGCATTTT.

The V call is TRBV6-1, the J call TRBJ1-3; D gene ambiguous. The CDR3 covers 15 residues. Germline V CDR1 and CDR2: MNHNS, SASEGT. Trimming pared 6 bases from V and 0 bases from J, leaving 12 bases between. The CDR3 is CASSRGRTSGNTIYF. The CDR3, as DNA: TGTGCCAGCAGCCGCGGACGTACCTCTGGAAACACCATATATTTT.

This clonotype was counted at least ten times. In DNA form, the CDR3 reads TGCAGTGCTAGAGGAAAAGTTGGGACCGAGAAGGGTACCTACGAGCAGTACTTC. It yields the protein CSARGKVGTEKGTYEQYF. The rearrangement joins TRBV20-1 to TRBJ2-7; D tentatively reads TRBD1 or TRBD2 (5 bases each). Germline V lookup: CDR1 DFQATT, CDR2 SNEGSKA (reference sequence). Trimming left V 1 base short and J 2 bases short, with 24 bases between. The CDR3 contains 18 residues.